This TCR beta chain is from a study of somatic mutations in cytotoxic T cells in rheumatoid arthritis. On the study more broadly: It was right after diagnosis, before any treatment, that patient blood (roughly 30 ml EDTA) was drawn.

This table comes from immunoSEQ multiplex PCR, and its TCRdb copy is limited to in-frame clones, with some not included. This table has about 3,400 clones, approximately 80% appearing once. The CDR3 loop spans 18 amino acids. Germline V CDR1 and CDR2: LNHNV, YYDKDF (reference sequence). The V segment lost 2 bases and the J segment 0 bases; nucleotides outside the gene matches: 8. Sequencing was performed on CD8+ T cells sorted from blood. V is TRBV15 and J is TRBJ2-1; TRBD2 matches 9 bases. The TCR comes from a man aged 50 to 59 with rheumatoid arthritis. CDR3 nucleotide sequence: TGTGCCACCAGCAGACCGCGGGGGGGGTTTAGCTCCTACAATGAGCAGTTCTTC. Translating gives CATSRPRGGFSSYNEQFF.